The next 4 T cell receptor beta chains were all read from a single sample in a study of blood T cell repertoires in COVID-19. Method: immunoSEQ multiplex PCR; TCRdb's copy keeps in-frame clones and lacks some. The sample has under 200,000 clones, 65% to 90% seen once. The sequencing sample was made of PBMCs or T cells enriched from blood (not recorded which). The receptors here all came from a woman in her fifties or sixties with acute COVID-19.

In its sample, this clone was seen a few times. The rearrangement joins TRBV6-5 to TRBJ1-2; tentatively, D is TRBD1 (5 bases). The CDR3 has 14 residues. Germline V gives CDR1 MNHEY, CDR2 SVGAGI. Deletions cut 6 bases from V and 2 bases from J, with 13 bases between. CDR3 nucleotide sequence: TGTGCCAGCAGCCTAGAGTGGGGCAACTATGGCTACACCTTC. It codes for CASSLEWGNYGYTF.

The CDR3 spells CASSPERASKNIQYF. The CDR3 nucleotides read TGTGCCAGCTCACCAGAGAGGGCGTCCAAAAACATTCAGTACTTC. This sequence joins TRBV18 and TRBJ2-4; a possible D gene is TRBD2 (5 bases). V was clipped by 2 bases and J by 2 bases, with 10 bases between them. The CDR3 spans 15 residues. Germline V gene sequence: CDR1 KGHSH, CDR2 LQKENI.

CDR3 DNA: TGTGCCAGCAGTCCTACAGGGTATCAGCCCCAGCATTTT. It encodes CASSPTGYQPQHF. The chain couples TRBV27 to TRBJ1-5, with D perhaps TRBD1 (6 bases). CDR1 and CDR2 (germline): MNHEY, SMNVEV (reference sequence). Trimming cost V 5 bases and J 5 bases, with 10 bases left between them. There are 13 residues in the CDR3.

CDR3 sequence reads: CAISESGGVTYNSPLHF. Written as DNA, the CDR3 is TGTGCCATCAGTGAGTCGGGCGGGGTAACATATAATTCACCCCTCCACTTT. The gene calls are TRBV10-3 and TRBJ1-6; no definite D call. Germline V lookup: CDR1 ENHRY, CDR2 SYGVKD. Trimming removed 0 bases at V and 4 bases at J, with 13 bases between. The CDR3 totals 17 residues.